Included here is one T cell receptor (beta chain) sequence, with context. Antigen: not known. The data originate from a study of cytomegalovirus exposure and HLA in healthy donors. General observations from the study: Specific recognition of CMV antigens was confirmed in vitro for a few chains (all CMV-associated). Analyses of presence/absence relied on an assumption of roughly uniform sequencing depth across donors. The study found most TCR sequences rare, yet found some public TCRs in many donors. Published work reported that the classifier diagnosed cytomegalovirus status with high specificity and sensitivity.

With 60 Vbeta and 13 Jbeta primers, the PCR was carried out. The protocol was immunoSEQ multiplex PCR, while the TCRdb copy is restricted to in-frame clones and leaves out a portion. Its table lists almost 35,000 clones. The sequence was obtained from a middle-aged woman in good health and CMV-seropositive. Sequencing was performed on PBMCs.

CDR3: CASSNTSPSVSEQYF. CDR3 coding DNA: TGTGCCAGCAGCAATACTAGCCCTTCAGTGAGCGAGCAGTACTTC. The V gene is TRBV6-5, the J gene TRBJ2-7; possibly TRBD2 for D (6 bases). CDR3 length equals 15 residues. The V gene lost 6 bases and the J gene lost 6 bases, with 21 bases spanning the gap. Germline assignment: CDR1 MNHEY and CDR2 SVGAGI.